Below are 27 T cell receptor beta chains sequenced from a single sample in a study of blood T cell repertoires in COVID-19. Repertoires were generated with immunoSEQ multiplex PCR, while TCRdb's copy carries only in-frame clones and drops some. Counted here are roughly 250,000 clones, 70% to 90% occurring once; the ten biggest clones make up about an eighth. The sample was peripheral blood. These receptors originate from a woman in her twenties or thirties with COVID-19, enrolled during active disease.

The chain carries TRBV11-2 and TRBJ2-7; possible D gene TRBD1, 5 bases. This CDR3 has 15 amino acids. Germline V lookup: CDR1 SGHAT, CDR2 FQNNGV. The V and J ends lost 3 bases and 2 bases respectively, with 14 bases between them. CDR3 sequence (DNA): TGTGCCAGCAGCTTGGATTGGGCAGGGACCTACGAGCAGTACTTC. Translation: CASSLDWAGTYEQYF.

The chain links TRBV19 to TRBJ2-4, with D perhaps TRBD2 (5 bases). V was pared by 5 bases and J by 5 bases, with 16 bases between. The CDR3 is made up of 15 amino acids. The germline V gene has CDR1 LNHDA and CDR2 SQIVND (reference sequence). The CDR3: CASSVGSWKENIQYF. In DNA form, the CDR3 reads TGTGCCAGTAGTGTGGGGAGCTGGAAGGAAAACATTCAGTACTTC.

The chain combines TRBV28 with TRBJ2-7, with 9 bases matching TRBD1. The CDR3 loop spans 16 amino acids. Germline-derived CDR1 and CDR2 are MDHEN and SYDVKM. Germline trimming cut 7 bases from V and 2 bases from J; bases unmatched to any gene: 12. The CDR3 loop reads CASIQGTGLQPYEQYF. CDR3 bases: TGTGCCAGCATTCAAGGGACAGGGCTCCAACCCTACGAGCAGTACTTC.

This rearrangement joins TRBV27 to TRBJ1-5; possible D gene TRBD1, 6 bases. V was clipped by 8 bases and J by 2 bases, with 19 bases between them. Germline values: CDR1 MNHEY, CDR2 SMNVEV (reference sequence). The CDR3 spans 16 residues. In DNA, the CDR3 is TGTGCCAGCCGGACTTCAGGGGTACATCGCAATCAGCCCCAGCATTTT. Its translation is CASRTSGVHRNQPQHF.

The genes are TRBV23-1 and TRBJ1-1; a weak D match, TRBD1 (5 bases). TRBV23-1 is sorted into the ORF group, with uncertain function. This CDR3 is 18 amino acids long. V gave up 11 bases and J gave up 8 bases, with 36 bases separating them. Here the CDR3 reads CAPQTGVQVTGTLREAFF. CDR3 coding DNA: TGCGCCCCACAGACCGGGGTACAGGTAACCGGGACTCTGAGAGAAGCTTTCTTT.

The V call is TRBV2, the J call TRBJ1-5; 8 nucleotides agree with TRBD1. Germline lookup yields CDR1 SNHLY and CDR2 FYNNEI. After removal of 6 bases from V and 1 base from J, the junction contained 14 bases not matched to a gene. The CDR3 totals 18 residues. CDR3 in DNA: TGTGCCAGCAGGAGGCATTTTGGACAGGGATTAAGCAATCAGCCCCAGCATTTT. Translating gives CASRRHFGQGLSNQPQHF.

This chain connects TRBV29-1 to TRBJ1-2, with 10 bases fitting TRBD1. Germline CDR1 SQVTM, CDR2 ANQGSEA. The J segment lost 8 bases and the V segment lost 6 bases, leaving 18 bases of the junction unmatched. This CDR3 is built from 16 residues. CDR3 region: CSVTGGEGNFKVGYTF. CDR3 DNA sequence: TGCAGCGTGACAGGGGGCGAAGGTAATTTCAAGGTGGGCTACACCTTC.

The gene calls are TRBV19 and TRBJ1-1; TRBD1 agrees at 11 bases. The CDR3 is 14 amino acids. The trim removed 4 bases at V and 5 bases at J, leaving 3 bases unmatched. CDR1 and CDR2 from the germline V gene are LNHDA and SQIVND (reference sequence). The CDR3 DNA reads TGTGCCAGTAGTACGGGGACAGGGGGGACTGAAGCTTTCTTT. Translation gives CASSTGTGGTEAFF.

Only a few counts were recorded for this clone. The chain is built from TRBV3-1 (or the pseudogene TRBV3-2) and TRBJ2-1; TRBD2 matches at 9 bases. The CDR3 has 15 amino acids. V was clipped by 4 bases and J by 7 bases; unmatched bases: 8. Germline CDR1 LGHDT, CDR2 YNNKEL (reference sequence). For the CDR3, the DNA is TGTGCCAGCAGCCCCGGACTAGCGAAGACGAATGAGCAGTTCTTC. The encoded protein is CASSPGLAKTNEQFF.

This sequence joins TRBV27 and TRBJ2-2, with 9 bases aligning to TRBD1. Losses at the gene ends were 4 bases for V and 5 bases for J; bases not matched to a gene: 14. Germline V gives CDR1 MNHEY, CDR2 SMNVEV (reference sequence). CDR3 length equals 18 residues. In DNA, the CDR3 is TGTGCCAGCAGTTATTCCGGGACAGGGATATGGGGGACCGGGGAGCTGTTTTTT. Translation: CASSYSGTGIWGTGELFF.

The chain has TRBV5-1 and TRBJ2-5, with 7 nucleotides matching TRBD1. There are 14 residues in the CDR3. V lost 2 bases and J lost 2; bases outside the gene matches: 3. Germline CDR1 is SGHRS and CDR2 is YFSETQ. CDR3 loop: CASSFGTAQETQYF. The DNA for the CDR3 is TGCGCCAGCAGCTTCGGGACAGCTCAAGAGACCCAGTACTTC. Full variable domain (outside the CDR3, taken from reference TRBV5-1 and TRBJ2-5): KAGVTQTPRYLIKTRGQQVTLSCSPISGHRSVSWYQQTPGQGLQFLFEYFSETQRNKGNFPGRFSGRQFSNSRSEMNVSTLELGDSALYLCASSFGTAQETQYFGPGTRLLVL.

The chain combines TRBV7-9 with TRBJ2-1, with 9 positions matching TRBD1. After removal of 4 bases from V and 5 bases from J, the junction contained 6 bases not matched to a gene. The CDR3 has 15 amino acids. CDR1 SEHNR and CDR2 FQNEAQ come from the germline V gene (reference sequence). The chain's CDR3 is CASSSYRGLNNEQFF. CDR3 in DNA: TGTGCCAGCAGCTCCTACAGGGGGCTGAACAATGAGCAGTTCTTC.

The rearrangement joins TRBV5-4 to TRBJ1-4, with a possible D match to TRBD1 (6 bases). This CDR3 is 15 amino acids long. CDR1 and CDR2 (germline): SGHNT, YYREEE (reference sequence). V lost 1 base, J lost 4 bases, and 11 bases lay in between. The CDR3 DNA follows: TGTGCCAGCAGCTTGAACAGGGCTGTTAATGAAAAACTGTTTTTT. Protein: CASSLNRAVNEKLFF.

V and J are TRBV5-4 and TRBJ2-1; 9 bases are a match to TRBD2. CDR3 length: 14 amino acids. The V gene's germline CDR1 is SGHNT and CDR2 YYREEE (reference sequence). The V and J ends lost 6 bases and 6 bases, in that order; junction bases with no gene match: 7. CDR3 in amino acids: CASTGGGGANEQFF. CDR3 in DNA: TGTGCCAGCACCGGGGGCGGGGGGGCCAATGAGCAGTTCTTC.

CDR3 nucleotides: TGTGCCAGCAGTTTACCCCCCCAATGGGGAGCTTCGTGGTGGACGCAGTATTTT. Translated: CASSLPPQWGASWWTQYF. V and J are TRBV27 and TRBJ2-3; a possible D gene is TRBD2 (5 bases). The CDR3 is 18 amino acids. The germline V and J ends were trimmed by 2 bases and 9 bases, with 27 bases remaining between them. Per germline, CDR1 MNHEY and CDR2 SMNVEV (reference sequence).

The sample holds a few counts of this clone. The J gene is TRBJ1-1, the V gene TRBV18, with 7 bases identical to TRBD1. Trimming took 1 base from V and 2 from J; bases not matched to a gene: 7. This CDR3 has 16 residues. Germline CDR1 and CDR2: KGHSH and LQKENI. This chain's CDR3 is CASSPQKGAINTEAFF. DNA of the CDR3: TGTGCCAGCTCACCACAGAAGGGGGCAATTAACACTGAAGCTTTCTTT.

The chain carries TRBV19 and TRBJ2-5; 7 bases line up with TRBD2. This CDR3 comprises 14 residues. Losses at the gene ends were 3 bases for V and 4 bases for J; bases not matched to a gene: 5. The germline gives CDR1 LNHDA, CDR2 SQIVND (reference sequence). CDR3 region: CASSIHWGGETQYF. The CDR3 DNA reads as TGTGCCAGTAGTATCCACTGGGGGGGAGAGACCCAGTACTTC. Combining the CDR3 with reference TRBV19 and TRBJ2-5 gives the whole variable domain DGGITQSPKYLFRKEGQNVTLSCEQNLNHDAMYWYRQDPGQGLRLIYYSQIVNDFQKGDIAEGYSVSREKKESFPLTVTSAQKNPTAFYLCASSIHWGGETQYFGPGTRLLVL.

The genes are TRBV20-1 and TRBJ1-5; no clear D. V dropped 3 bases and J dropped 0 bases, with 15 bases sitting between them. The length of the CDR3 is 16 residues. Per the germline V gene, CDR1 is DFQATT and CDR2 is SNEGSKA (reference sequence). CDR3 loop: CSASRSRDFSNQPQHF. CDR3 DNA sequence: TGCAGTGCTAGTCGGTCCCGGGATTTTAGCAATCAGCCCCAGCATTTT.

There are a few counts of this clone. V is TRBV11-2 and J is TRBJ2-1; no reliable D call. The V and J ends lost 5 bases and 15 bases respectively, with 17 bases between them. This CDR3 contains 12 residues. Germline V lookup: CDR1 SGHAT, CDR2 FQNNGV. The chain's CDR3 is CASSANPWASFF. CDR3 in DNA: TGTGCCAGCAGCGCAAATCCGTGGGCCTCGTTCTTC.

This clone was found once. The chain has TRBV2 and TRBJ2-7; no reliable D call. Germline CDR1 and CDR2: SNHLY and FYNNEI. The CDR3 runs 13 residues. V was pared by 8 bases and J by 4 bases, with 15 bases between. The CDR3 DNA reads as TGTGCCAGCTTCCTTGAGAGCCTTTACGAGCAGTACTTC. Encoded protein: CASFLESLYEQYF.

The chain combines TRBV11-3 with TRBJ2-7; 7 bases are shared with TRBD2. V dropped 1 base and J dropped 6; count of bases not matched to a gene: 12. The length of the CDR3 is 16 residues. Germline V gene sequence: CDR1 SGHNT, CDR2 YENEEA. The CDR3 loop reads CASSLVIWGGPCEQYF. The CDR3, as DNA: TGTGCCAGCAGCTTAGTCATATGGGGGGGTCCCTGCGAGCAGTACTTC. Using reference TRBV11-3 and TRBJ2-7 for the parts outside the CDR3, the full variable domain is EAGVVQSPRYKIIEKKQPVAFWCNPISGHNTLYWYLQNLGQGPELLIRYENEEAVDDSQLPKDRFSAERLKGVDSTLKIQPAELGDSAVYLCASSLVIWGGPCEQYFGPGTRLTVT.

The gene calls are TRBV5-5 and TRBJ2-3; 8 bases agree with TRBD2. The V and J ends lost 2 bases and 5 bases, in that order; junction bases with no gene match: 10. Germline CDR1 is SGHKS and CDR2 is YYEKEE (reference sequence). CDR3 length: 16 amino acids. The CDR3 sequence: CASSFGRGGQIDTQYF. CDR3 in DNA: TGTGCCAGCAGCTTTGGACGGGGGGGCCAGATAGATACGCAGTATTTT.

J is TRBJ2-3 and V is TRBV6-2 or TRBV6-3; D gene uncertain. The CDR3 is 14 residues long. V lost 0 bases, J lost 2 bases, and 6 bases lay in between. Per germline, CDR1 MNHEY and CDR2 SVGEGT. The CDR3 nucleotides are TGTGCCAGCAGTTACTCCGCGGCCACAGATACGCAGTATTTT. Its protein is CASSYSAATDTQYF.

The rearrangement joins TRBV4-1 to TRBJ1-2; D is perhaps TRBD1 (5 bases). The length of the CDR3 is 14 residues. V gave up 1 base and J gave up 5 bases, with 11 bases separating them. Germline values: CDR1 MGHRA, CDR2 YSYEKL. This CDR3 reads CASSQGGGWYGYTF. CDR3 nucleotides: TGCGCCAGCAGCCAAGGTGGGGGGTGGTATGGCTACACCTTC.

The chain employs TRBV11-2 and TRBJ2-1; 7 nucleotides match TRBD1. J lost 7 bases, V lost 4 bases, and 19 bases had no gene match. The CDR3 is 18 residues long. Germline CDR1 and CDR2: SGHAT and FQNNGV. The CDR3 DNA follows: TGTGCCAGCAGCTCCTTTAGCCCCTCCCAGGGGGTGAAAAATGAGCAGTTCTTC. Amino acids: CASSSFSPSQGVKNEQFF.

The chain couples TRBV7-6 to TRBJ2-5, with 7 bases matching TRBD1. Germline loops: CDR1 SGHVS, CDR2 FNYEAQ. CDR3 size: 16 residues. The V gene end was trimmed by 3 bases and the J gene end by 4 bases; junction bases not matched to a gene: 11. CDR3 sequence reads: CASSLAGGIIGETQYF. CDR3 nucleotide sequence: TGTGCCAGCAGCTTGGCAGGGGGAATTATAGGAGAGACCCAGTACTTC.

The rearrangement joins TRBV28 to TRBJ1-5; D might be TRBD1 (5 bases). In germline, CDR1 is MDHEN, CDR2 SYDVKM. The CDR3 length is 13 residues. V shed 6 bases and J shed 7 bases, with 13 bases lying between them. This chain's CDR3 is CASSWGERQPQHF. In DNA, the CDR3 is TGTGCCAGCAGCTGGGGGGAGAGGCAGCCCCAGCATTTT.